The table lists the clone carrying this TCR beta chain with a few counts. The antigen is not known. Study observations and caveats: Tumor memory CD4+ T cell TCR gene usage clustered with blood and lymph node memory CD4+ cells and lymph node naive CD4+ cells. Tumor Tregs overlapped most with tumor, then blood, naive CD4+ cells.

Constant-region reverse primers amplified full-length variable regions, followed by semi-nested Nested Universal Primer A PCR. TCRdb fed the 5' RACE reads into MiXCR, producing one record per CDR3 protein. The repertoire includes tens of thousands of distinct CDR3 sequences, 18% of them detected once, and roughly 2.8% sits in the top ten. Germline lookup yields CDR1 MNHEY and CDR2 SVGEGT. The V and J ends lost 6 bases and 8 bases respectively, with 14 bases between them. The CDR3 is 13 amino acids. This clonotype originated in a female donor with breast cancer. The chain carries TRBV6-2 or TRBV6-3 and TRBJ2-1; D is possibly TRBD1 (6 bases). The sequenced sample consisted of naive CD4+ T cells sorted from a lymph node. Described subset: naive CD4+ T cells, CD4+CD45RA+CD25-. CDR3 region: CASSQTRGYEQFF. The DNA of the CDR3 is TGTGCCAGCAGCCAAACCAGGGGATATGAGCAGTTCTTC.